This TCR beta chain was documented in a study of radiation and T cells in renal cell carcinoma. Study findings and constraints: In blood, top tumor clones expanded by 2 weeks, shrinking by 4.

The time point was: blood 4 weeks post-SBRT, at nephrectomy. Documented treatment: 15 Gy SBRT to primary tumor, nephrectomy 4 weeks later. Nephrectomy followed 15 Gy stereotactic body radiation by 4 weeks. Serial blood draws occurred at baseline and 2 and 4 weeks post-SBRT. The tumor was a clear cell renal cell carcinoma. Sequencing was performed with immunoSEQ multiplex PCR; in TCRdb, only in-frame clones are kept and a portion is missing. In the table there are tens of thousands of clones, roughly 80% of which are singletons. Trimming cost V 6 bases and J 9 bases; bases outside gene matches: 5. The CDR3 is 12 residues long. Germline lookup yields CDR1 MNHEY and CDR2 SVGAGI. Regarding this clone: As yet, its antigen is unknown.

Sequencing used blood, obtained from a patient whose treatment included radiotherapy and nephrectomy. The chain links TRBV6-5 to TRBJ2-5; TRBD1 matches at 9 bases. This sequence originates from a woman in her sixties or seventies with renal cell carcinoma. CDR3 loop: CASRLRTGAQYF. The CDR3 DNA follows: TGTGCCAGCAGGCTTAGGACAGGGGCCCAGTACTTC.